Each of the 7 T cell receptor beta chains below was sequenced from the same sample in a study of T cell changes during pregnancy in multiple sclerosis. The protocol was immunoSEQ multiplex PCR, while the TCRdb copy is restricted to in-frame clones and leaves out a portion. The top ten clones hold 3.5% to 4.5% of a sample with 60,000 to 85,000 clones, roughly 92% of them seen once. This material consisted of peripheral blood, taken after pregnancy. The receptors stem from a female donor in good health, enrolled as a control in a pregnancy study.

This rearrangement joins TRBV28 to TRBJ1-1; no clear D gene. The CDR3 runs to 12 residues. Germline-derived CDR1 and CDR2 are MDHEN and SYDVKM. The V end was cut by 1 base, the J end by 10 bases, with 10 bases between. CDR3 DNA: TGTGCCAGCAGTTTATTGGGGAGAGGAGCTTTCTTT. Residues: CASSLLGRGAFF.

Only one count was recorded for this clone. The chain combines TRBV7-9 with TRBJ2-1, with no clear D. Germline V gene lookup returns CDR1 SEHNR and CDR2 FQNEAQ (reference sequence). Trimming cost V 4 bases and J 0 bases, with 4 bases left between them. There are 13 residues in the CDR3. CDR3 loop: CASSSSSYNEQFF. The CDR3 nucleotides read TGTGCCAGCAGCTCTAGCTCCTACAATGAGCAGTTCTTC.

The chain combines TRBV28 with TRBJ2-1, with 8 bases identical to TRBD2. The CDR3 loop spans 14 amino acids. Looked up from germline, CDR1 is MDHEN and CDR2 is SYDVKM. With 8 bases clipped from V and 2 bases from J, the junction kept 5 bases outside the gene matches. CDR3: CASYGGGPYNEQFF. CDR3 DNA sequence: TGTGCCAGCTACGGGGGGGGCCCCTACAATGAGCAGTTCTTC. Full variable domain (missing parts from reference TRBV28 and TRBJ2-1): DVKVTQSSRYLVKRTGEKVFLECVQDMDHENMFWYRQDPGLGLRLIYFSYDVKMKEKGDIPEGYSVSREKKERFSLILESASTNQTSMYLCASYGGGPYNEQFFGPGTRLTVL.

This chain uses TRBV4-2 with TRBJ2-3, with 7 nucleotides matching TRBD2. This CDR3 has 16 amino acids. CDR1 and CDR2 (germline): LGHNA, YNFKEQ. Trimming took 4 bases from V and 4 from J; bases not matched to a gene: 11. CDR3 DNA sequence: TGTGCCAGCAGCCCGACGGCGGGAGCGGGCGCAGATACGCAGTATTTT. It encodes CASSPTAGAGADTQYF.

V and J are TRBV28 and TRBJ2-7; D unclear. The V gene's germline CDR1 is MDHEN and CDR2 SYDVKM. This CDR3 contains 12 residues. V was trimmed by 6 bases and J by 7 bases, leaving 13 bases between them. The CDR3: CASSRYSHEQYF. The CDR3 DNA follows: TGTGCCAGCAGCCGATATAGTCATGAGCAGTACTTC.

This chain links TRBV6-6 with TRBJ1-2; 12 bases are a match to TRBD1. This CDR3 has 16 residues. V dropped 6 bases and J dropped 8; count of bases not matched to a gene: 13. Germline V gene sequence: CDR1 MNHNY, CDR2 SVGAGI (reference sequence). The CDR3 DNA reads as TGTGCCAGCAGACGGGGGGACAGGGGGCAAGTGGACGGCTACACCTTC. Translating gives CASRRGDRGQVDGYTF.

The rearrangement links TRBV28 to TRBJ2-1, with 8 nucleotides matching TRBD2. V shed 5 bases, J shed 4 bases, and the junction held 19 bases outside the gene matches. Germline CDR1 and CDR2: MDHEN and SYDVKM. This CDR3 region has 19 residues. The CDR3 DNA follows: TGTGCCAGCAGTCCTTCGACTAGCGTGCTATTGGGATCTTACAATGAGCAGTTCTTC. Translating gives CASSPSTSVLLGSYNEQFF.